One sample yielded the 16 T cell receptor beta chains listed below, sequenced in a study of T cells in Graves' hyperthyroidism and ophthalmopathy. RNA transcripts yielded amplified TCR beta CDR3 regions. The HTBI primer set drove a first-round RT-PCR of the TCR CDR3. From the multiplex PCR reads, TCRdb called clonotypes with MiXCR, one entry per CDR3 protein. This sample yields fewer than 750,000 distinct CDR3 sequences, of which around 15% are seen a single time; around 4.5% belongs to the top ten. Sequencing was performed on blood. The receptors come from a woman aged 40 to 50 with Graves' ophthalmopathy.

A remark on this clonotype: Mismatch with germline at one junction end may stem from a read error. The chain uses TRBV6-2 or TRBV6-3 and TRBJ2-5, with 12 positions matching TRBD1. The CDR3 runs 16 residues. Germline-derived CDR1 and CDR2 are MNHEY and SVGEGT. The DNA of the CDR3 is TGTGCCAACAGTTACTCCTGGGACAGGGGGCGAGAGACCCAGTACTTC. It codes for CANSYSWDRGRETQYF.

A few counts support this clonotype. The chain combines TRBV18 with TRBJ1-2; no reliable D call. The CDR3 is made up of 13 amino acids. Between the trimmed V and J ends, which lost 0 bases and 4 bases, there was a span of 6 bases. Germline CDR1 is KGHSH and CDR2 is LQKENI. This chain's CDR3 is CASSPPTAYGYTF. CDR3 nucleotide sequence: TGTGCCAGCTCACCACCCACAGCCTATGGCTACACCTTC.

This clonotype was recorded at least ten times. V gene TRBV18 combines with J gene TRBJ2-5; no definite D call. The CDR3 covers 14 residues. Germline CDR1 and CDR2: KGHSH and LQKENI. With 3 bases removed from V and 0 bases from J, the gap between germline ends came to 8 bases. The CDR3: CASSPGMYQETQYF. Written as DNA, the CDR3 is TGTGCCAGCTCACCGGGGATGTACCAAGAGACCCAGTACTTC.

This clonotype was observed at least ten times. The rearrangement joins TRBV10-3 to TRBJ2-3; 12 bases map to TRBD2. V dropped 5 bases and J dropped 6; count of bases not matched to a gene: 12. This CDR3 region has 17 residues. Germline CDR1 reads ENHRY; CDR2 reads SYGVKD. The CDR3 nucleotides read TGTGCCATCAGTCCATACCTAGCGGGGGGGGTTGATGATACGCAGTATTTT. It specifies CAISPYLAGGVDDTQYF.

Remarks on this clonotype: A much more abundant neighbour one base away suggests this may be a read error. The rearrangement joins TRBV7-3 to TRBJ1-1; D is unresolved. CDR1 and CDR2 (germline): SGHTA, FQGTGA. Trimming pared 0 bases from V and 3 bases from J, leaving 8 bases between. The CDR3 contains 14 residues. The CDR3 region has the DNA TGTGCCAGCAGCTTAACGGCGGGGTACACTGAAGCTTTCTTT. It codes for CASSLTAGYTEAFF.

The table lists this clonotype with many counts. The chain links TRBV6-5 to TRBJ2-5; TRBD2 aligns across 16 bases. CDR1 is MNHEY and CDR2 is SVGAGI in the germline V gene. This CDR3 is built from 15 residues. J gave up 5 bases and V 10 bases, and 7 bases lay outside the gene matches. The CDR3 loop reads CAIGTSGRGRETQYF. The CDR3 DNA reads TGTGCCATTGGGACTAGCGGGAGGGGTCGGGAGACCCAGTACTTC.

In this sample, this clonotype turned up many times. The chain uses TRBV12-3 or TRBV12-4 and TRBJ1-5; 10 nucleotides align to TRBD1. The junction had 6 bases not matched to a gene; V was cut back by 5 bases and J by 5 bases. The CDR3 is made up of 15 amino acids. As DNA, the CDR3 is TGTGCCAGCAGTAGACGGGACAGGGGTGATCAGCCCCAGCATTTT. Amino acid sequence: CASSRRDRGDQPQHF.

This clonotype was picked up many times. The rearrangement links TRBV7-2 to TRBJ2-7, with 11 positions matching TRBD2. The CDR3 consists of 16 residues. CDR1 is SGHTA and CDR2 is FQGNSA in the germline V gene. The junction had 7 bases not matched to a gene; V was cut back by 5 bases and J by 1 base. This CDR3 reads CASSPRTSGQSYEQYF. CDR3 bases: TGTGCCAGCAGCCCCAGGACTAGCGGGCAATCCTACGAGCAGTACTTC.

This clonotype was observed many times. This chain uses TRBV12-3 or TRBV12-4 with TRBJ2-7; TRBD2 matches 8 bases. The CDR3 is 13 amino acids. V was clipped by 7 bases and J by 5 bases; unmatched bases: 7. CDR3 in DNA: TGTGCCAGCATGTTCGGGGGGGCTGACGAGCAGTACTTC. Translated, it gives CASMFGGADEQYF.

This clonotype was observed many times. This CDR3 reads CSAAGAGLQETQYF. CDR3 DNA: TGCAGTGCTGCGGGAGCGGGATTACAAGAGACCCAGTACTTC. The rearrangement uses TRBV20-1 and TRBJ2-5; 7 positions agree with TRBD2. With V trimmed by 5 bases and J by 2 bases, 8 bases remained unmatched. Germline CDR1 reads DFQATT; CDR2 reads SNEGSKA (reference sequence). The CDR3 is 14 amino acids.

This clonotype was seen many times. The chain's CDR3 is CASSSKRELETQYF. The CDR3 nucleotides read TGTGCCAGCAGTTCAAAGCGGGAGTTGGAGACCCAGTACTTC. The V gene is TRBV27, the J gene TRBJ2-5; 8 bases fit TRBD2. V trimming: 4 bases; J trimming: 5 bases; junction bases outside the gene matches: 6. CDR3 length equals 14 residues. Germline CDR1 is MNHEY and CDR2 is SMNVEV (reference sequence).

The V gene is TRBV7-2, the J gene TRBJ1-6; no firm D call. This CDR3 spans 13 amino acids. CDR1 is SGHTA and CDR2 is FQGNSA in the germline V gene. V shed 2 bases and J shed 8 bases, with 7 bases lying between them. The CDR3 is CASSLYEDSPLHF. The CDR3 coding sequence is TGTGCCAGCAGCTTATACGAAGATTCACCCCTCCACTTT.

The chain is built from TRBV14 and TRBJ2-2; 10 nucleotides align to TRBD1. Germline assignment: CDR1 SGHDN and CDR2 FVKESK. V shed 6 bases, J shed 9 bases, and the junction held 16 bases outside the gene matches. The CDR3 is 17 residues long. The CDR3 sequence: CASSRHPGQGRRWELFF. The CDR3 DNA sequence: TGTGCCAGCAGTCGTCACCCGGGACAGGGGAGGAGGTGGGAGCTGTTTTTT.

This clonotype was counted only a few times. CDR3 region: CASSQAGRGSFTEAFF. CDR3 in DNA: TGCGCCAGCAGCCAAGCAGGCAGGGGGTCGTTTACTGAAGCTTTCTTT. J is TRBJ1-1 and V is TRBV4-1; TRBD1 agrees at 7 bases. This CDR3 spans 16 amino acids. V trimming: 1 base; J trimming: 5 bases; junction bases outside the gene matches: 10. Germline lookup yields CDR1 MGHRA and CDR2 YSYEKL.

This clonotype was picked up many times. V usage is TRBV28 and J usage is TRBJ2-2, with D tentatively TRBD2 (7 bases). V lost 7 bases to trimming and J lost 9 bases, with 21 bases between them. This CDR3 spans 15 amino acids. Germline V gene lookup returns CDR1 MDHEN and CDR2 SYDVKM. The CDR3 protein is CASNRGGAGVRELFF. In nucleotides, the CDR3 is TGTGCCAGCAACCGTGGGGGGGCGGGTGTCCGGGAGCTGTTTTTT.

The table lists this clonotype with many counts. The V gene is TRBV5-1, the J gene TRBJ2-7; possibly TRBD2 for D (6 bases). The CDR3 contains 13 residues. Germline CDR1 is SGHRS and CDR2 is YFSETQ. V lost 4 bases, J lost 5 bases, and 13 bases lay in between. The CDR3 region is CASSTITGDEQYF. The CDR3 DNA reads as TGCGCCAGCAGCACAATCACGGGGGACGAGCAGTACTTC.